This T cell receptor (beta chain) was recorded in a study of shared clonotypes between healthy human individuals (dated by TCRdb to the early 2020s). At the level of the whole study: The cohort included three men and a couple of women between 18 and 49 years of age. For each donor, three plates each were used for CD4 naive and CD4 memory, two plates were used for CD8 naive, and one plate was used for CD8 memory. Blood TCR repertoires of five healthy adults were deeply sequenced to estimate repertoire size and the extent of clonotype sharing between individuals. Different laboratories and diverse techniques were used to prepare libraries and sequence TCR repertoires, to increase sequencing depth and limit assay-specific biases. Per donor, leukapheresis produced somewhere between about 0.8 and 9 billion PBMCs.

Using the deep immunoSEQ assay, TCR CDR3 regions were amplified from genomic DNA by multiplex PCR. Extracted genomic DNA from each cell subset was spread evenly across all wells of several immunoSEQ 96-well plates, with each plate serving as a replicate. For sorted subsets, each replicate PCR was loaded with 200 to 250 ng genomic DNA, equivalent to approximately 27,000 T cell genomes. The purified libraries were quantified using a Qubit 3.0 fluorometer, sized with a Bioanalyzer 2100, and then quantified again using the KAPA Library Quantification kit. Each immunoSEQ 96-well plate was sequenced on its own single-read 150-cycle Illumina NextSeq 550 flow cell. The original pipeline was this. Because the immunoSEQ output held only junctional sequences and lacked quality scores, the filtering could not match the filtering applied to full-length reads. To assign V/J genes and CDR3, sequences were annotated against IMGT germline references using PyIR, a Python wrapper for IgBLAST v1.9. Any read was removed if the V/J assignment was weak (E-value above 1e-6), the CDR3 was missing, or the read contained stop codons, out-of-frame junctions, or ambiguous translated residues. V3J clonotypes were defined as sequences sharing the same inferred V gene, J gene, and CDR3 amino acid sequence. Percentage overlap between repertoires was calculated by dividing the number of shared unique clonotypes by the size of the smaller repertoire. RTK rarefaction, the Chao1 estimator, and Recon v2.1 estimates of unobserved clonotypes were used to assess repertoire richness. Generation probabilities for all TCRbeta clonotypes obtained by the gDNA method from a few donors were computed using OLGA. The immuneACCESS repertoire file appears here via TCRdb, limited to in-frame rearrangements. These files lack a portion of the clones; in checked studies, under half of the deficit traces to unresolved V genes, and the cause of the others is not known. The V and J calls and clone size are taken from that table; D and trimming were inferred from the DNA. The sample contains around 1.9 million clones, approximately 94% of them found a single time. More than 1.5% of the sample belongs to the ten largest clones.

Beyond this particular receptor, the publication reports: Higher generation probabilities were observed for clonotypes shared by all four sorted-subset donors than for non-shared clonotypes. Sampling was restricted to blood, and TCR repertoires in tissue are likely to differ from TCR repertoires in blood. Sharing across a few donors was observed for around 5% of naive CD4, over 3% of naive CD8, roughly 2.3% of memory CD4, and around 0.4% of memory CD8 clonotypes. Larger estimated clonotype richness was generally found for naive subsets than for memory subsets. Rarefaction of sorted-subset datasets indicated incomplete sequencing despite the large sequencing depth. The genetic and exposure-history diversity represented was limited by the small number of donors. Pairwise subsampling led to the expectation that sequencing depth would affect the degree of clonotype sharing among donors.

From the cysteine through the phenylalanine, the CDR3 covers 19 amino acids. Left in the record is the CDR3 DNA by itself, 57 bases read in frame from the first base. For the CD8 naive samples, CD45RO-negative cells were positively selected for CCR7, yielding a CD45RA+CCR7+ population from which TemRA cells were excluded. The donors were healthy, HIV-negative adults with no recently reported acute infections or vaccinations. Only Caucasian adults living in Nashville, Tennessee, USA were represented among the donors. Blood was collected by leukapheresis, and PBMCs were isolated by Ficoll-Histopaque density gradient centrifugation and then cryopreserved in liquid nitrogen vapor phase. Analytical flow cytometry was used to check the purity and quantity of each magnetically sorted T cell population. Genomic DNA was isolated from each sorted fraction and quantified by UV absorbance on a Nanodrop 2000c.

A single count supports this clone. Its antigen is not yet known. Base qualities are not at hand, and no much larger clone is one base apart. The material sequenced was naive CD8+ T cells from PBMCs. The sample's cell subset or site label is to be understood as: CD45RA+CCR7+. The sequence was collected from a man aged 18 to 30 in good health. Some clones in this sample may be carry-over from other donors' samples. The chain couples TRBV21-1 to TRBJ2-3; TRBD2, the D gene given by the table, was not confirmed from the DNA. TRBV21-1 is marked as a pseudogene. The CDR3 corresponds to CASSKAATEREGRTDTQYF. At the DNA level, the sequence is TGTGCCAGCAGCAAAGCCGCTACAGAGCGGGAGGGACGCACAGATACGCAGTATTTT.